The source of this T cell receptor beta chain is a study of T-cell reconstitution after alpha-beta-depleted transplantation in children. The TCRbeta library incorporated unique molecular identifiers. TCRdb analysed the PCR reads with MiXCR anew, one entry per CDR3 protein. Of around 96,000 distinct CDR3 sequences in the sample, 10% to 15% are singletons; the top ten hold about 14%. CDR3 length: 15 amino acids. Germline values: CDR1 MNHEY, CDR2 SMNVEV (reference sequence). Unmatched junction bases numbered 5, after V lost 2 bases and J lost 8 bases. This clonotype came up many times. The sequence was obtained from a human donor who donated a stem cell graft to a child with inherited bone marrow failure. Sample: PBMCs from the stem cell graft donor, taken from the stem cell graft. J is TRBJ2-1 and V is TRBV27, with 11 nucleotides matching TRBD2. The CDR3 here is CASSLASSGRYEQFF. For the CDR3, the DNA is TGTGCCAGCAGTTTAGCTTCTAGCGGGAGGTATGAGCAGTTCTTC.